This TCR beta chain was profiled in a study of blood T cell repertoires in COVID-19. Turning to the study itself: COVID-19 samples, acute and convalescent, were from the United States, Italy and Spain. The cDNA or gDNA used as material had been derived from T cells, B-cell-depleted T cells, or PBMCs.

This clone was detected once. V was cut by 5 bases and J by 11 bases, with 15 bases left in between. The CDR3 consists of 12 residues. Germline V gene lookup returns CDR1 SEHNR and CDR2 FQNEAQ (reference sequence). In the source study's methods: Estimated nucleated cell counts came from reference gene primer amplification. Sequencing used immunoSEQ multiplex PCR; TCRdb keeps in-frame clones, though not all of them. V and J calls and clone size are as listed in that table; D and trimming were resolved from the DNA. The data show 250,000 to 350,000 clones, just over 90% seen once. The Seattle site enrolled patients during active infection and followed them longitudinally.

This clonotype was sampled from a woman aged 30 to 39 with COVID-19, enrolled during active disease. The chain joins TRBV7-9 to TRBJ1-1, with D uncertain. The sample was peripheral blood. Here the CDR3 DNA reads TGTGCCAGCAGCCACGGAACGGCGGGCGCTTTCTTT. This gives the protein CASSHGTAGAFF.